This TCR beta chain was identified in a study of early T cells in non-severe SARS-CoV-2 infection (dated by TCRdb to about 2021). About the study as a whole: TCR sequencing used bulk RNA from unsorted whole blood, so alpha and beta chains could not be paired. The paper as a whole reports these results and caveats: VDJdb matching was skewed toward anti-spike CD8 responses, so virus-specific expansions were likely underestimated and private and CD4 specificities were missed.

This clonotype occurred many times. This clone's antigen is unknown. Within one base of it there is no much larger clone, and no base qualities were kept. Libraries were prepared through 5' RACE. Sequencing used a NextSeq 500. Unique molecular identifiers were attached to individual cDNA molecules in the TCR library protocol so that sequencing error and PCR bias could be corrected. Sequencing covered both TCR alpha and beta chains, and within each sample the abundances of alpha and beta sequences were tightly co-correlated. The study's own analysis went as follows. Decombinator V4 was used to perform V gene, J gene and CDR3 annotation of TCR sequences. Expanded TCRs were defined as changing significantly between any two time points under a Poisson model with p below 0.0001. Abundances of TCRs were expressed as counts per million after normalisation to the total number of TCRs sequenced in each sample. VDJdb, accessed on 1 November 2021, was searched for TCRs annotated for CMV, EBV and SARS-CoV-2, and TCRs annotated for more than one antigen were excluded. TCRdb applied fastp at Q25 and MiXCR to the public reads, then kept only in-frame beta chains. Rows are combined by CDR3 protein, so each entry shows the most common genes and DNA. Here the V and J calls rest on TCRdb's processing, not on the authors' analysis. The sample table shows 75,000 to 90,000 distinct CDR3 sequences, and about 13% are seen once. Around 1.1% of the sample belongs to the ten largest clones.

A case-control design nested within a healthcare worker cohort in London, UK, was used, with weekly nasopharyngeal swab PCR tests and blood sampling performed. Healthcare workers were recruited between 23 and 31 March 2020, during the week of the UK lockdown, and were followed weekly for up to roughly 16 weeks. The sequenced sample consisted of whole blood. This TCR derives from an adult who was a healthcare worker with PCR-confirmed SARS-CoV-2 infection or an uninfected control (not recorded which).

The CDR3 loop reads CASHAGQGYEQYF. The sequenced DNA: TGTGCCAGCCACGCAGGACAGGGGTACGAGCAGTACTTC. The chain was built from TRBV10-3 and TRBJ2-7, with 9 junctional bases fitting TRBD1. Inclusive of the bounding cysteine and phenylalanine, the CDR3 is 13 residues long. Only the CDR3 DNA stays, 39 bases, in frame from base 1. The V end gives up 10 bases and the J end 4 bases, leaving 8 bases in the junction not matched to a gene. CDR1 and CDR2 (ENHRY, SYGVKD) derive from the germline V gene.